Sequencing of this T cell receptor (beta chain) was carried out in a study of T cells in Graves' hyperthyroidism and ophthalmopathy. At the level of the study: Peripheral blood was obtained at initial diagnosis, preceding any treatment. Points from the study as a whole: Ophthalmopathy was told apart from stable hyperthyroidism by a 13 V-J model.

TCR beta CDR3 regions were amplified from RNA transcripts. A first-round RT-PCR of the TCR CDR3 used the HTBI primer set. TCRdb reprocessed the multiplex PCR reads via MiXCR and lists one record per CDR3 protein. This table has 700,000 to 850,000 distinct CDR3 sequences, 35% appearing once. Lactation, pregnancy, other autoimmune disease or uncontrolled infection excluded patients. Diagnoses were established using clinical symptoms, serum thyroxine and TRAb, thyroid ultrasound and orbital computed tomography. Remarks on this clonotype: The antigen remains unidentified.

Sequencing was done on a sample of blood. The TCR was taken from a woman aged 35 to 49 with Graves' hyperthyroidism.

The CDR3 loop is CSRTSAPAVQETQYF. In DNA, the CDR3 is TGCAGCCGGACAAGCGCACCGGCCGTCCAAGAGACCCAGTACTTC. The rearrangement uses TRBV29-1 and TRBJ2-5, with a possible D match to TRBD1 (5 bases). The germline CDR1 and CDR2 sequences are SQVTM and ANQGSEA. This CDR3 comprises 15 residues. Trimming pared 8 bases from V and 1 base from J, leaving 20 bases between.